Here is one TCR beta chain with its context. The target antigen is unknown. The data are from a study of cytomegalovirus exposure and HLA in healthy donors. General study results and limits: Beyond CMV serostatus, there was no information to go on about immune exposure.

Losses at the gene ends were 5 bases for V and 4 bases for J; bases not matched to a gene: 3. The CDR3 length is 14 residues. Germline V gene sequence: CDR1 PRHDT, CDR2 FYEKMQ (reference sequence). The PCR employed 60 Vbeta primers together with 13 Jbeta primers. Some clones are missing from TCRdb's copy, which holds only in-frame ones; the method was immunoSEQ multiplex PCR. The sample shows around 150,000 clones, approximately 79% of them seen only once. Sample: PBMCs. This chain joins TRBV13 and TRBJ2-7; 12 bases are a match to TRBD2. This TCR derives from a man aged 35-49 years in good health and CMV-seropositive. The DNA of the CDR3 is TGTGCCAGCAGCACCGGACTAGCGGGATACGAGCAGTACTTC. Protein: CASSTGLAGYEQYF.